A selection of T cell receptor beta chains follows, all from one sample in a study of shared clonotypes between healthy human individuals. Here immunoSEQ multiplex PCR was the method, and the copy in TCRdb shows in-frame clones only, minus some. The sample has 80,000 to 100,000 clones, 60% to 70% seen once; the top ten hold about 50%. What was sequenced was memory CD8+ T cells sorted from blood. These receptors were taken from a man under 40 in good health. Both conserved end residues are part of each CDR3. A D gene is named only where the DNA matches it firmly. Size values are once, few and many counts, or a class for expanded clones, and some rows have none.

len: 15
abundance: NA
j_gene: TRBJ2-3
d_gene: NA
v_gene: TRBV5-4
CDR3aa: CASSFWTVSTDTQYF
CDR3nt: TGTGCCAGCAGCTTTTGGACAGTTAGCACAGATACGCAGTATTTT

len: 12
abundance: few
j_gene: TRBJ2-3
d_gene: TRBD1
v_gene: TRBV2
CDR3aa: CASTGGADTQYF
CDR3nt: TGTGCCTCGACAGGGGGAGCAGATACGCAGTATTTT

len: 15
abundance: NA
j_gene: TRBJ1-2
d_gene: NA
v_gene: TRBV7-8
CDR3aa: CASSSTLGSGYGYTF
CDR3nt: TGTGCCAGCAGCTCCACCTTGGGGTCCGGTTATGGCTACACCTTC

len: 13
abundance: NA
j_gene: TRBJ1-1
d_gene: NA
v_gene: TRBV25-1
CDR3aa: CASSDEGKTEAFF
CDR3nt: TGTGCCAGCAGTGACGAGGGGAAGACTGAAGCTTTCTTT

len: 12
abundance: NA
j_gene: TRBJ2-5
d_gene: NA
v_gene: TRBV7-2
CDR3aa: CASSLNEETQYF
CDR3nt: TGTGCCAGCAGCTTAAACGAAGAGACCCAGTACTTC

len: 16
abundance: NA
j_gene: TRBJ1-5
d_gene: TRBD1
v_gene: TRBV28
CDR3aa: CASRGQRVVGNQPQHF
CDR3nt: TGTGCCAGCAGGGGACAGAGAGTCGTGGGCAATCAGCCCCAGCATTTT

len: 17
abundance: NA
j_gene: TRBJ1-1
d_gene: TRBD1
v_gene: TRBV5-5
CDR3aa: CASSLVPGQGAGTEAFF
CDR3nt: TGTGCCAGCAGCCTTGTCCCGGGACAGGGGGCGGGTACTGAAGCTTTCTTT

len: 13
abundance: NA
j_gene: TRBJ2-1
d_gene: NA
v_gene: TRBV7-9
CDR3aa: CASSLGVVNEQFF
CDR3nt: TGTGCCAGCAGCTTAGGGGTCGTTAATGAGCAGTTCTTC

len: 16
abundance: NA
j_gene: TRBJ2-1
d_gene: NA
v_gene: TRBV11-1
CDR3aa: CASSFDSGQSYNEQFF
CDR3nt: TGTGCCAGCAGCTTTGACAGCGGGCAATCCTACAATGAGCAGTTCTTC

len: 15
abundance: NA
j_gene: TRBJ2-3
d_gene: TRBD2
v_gene: TRBV6-4
CDR3aa: CASSGDTSGADTQYF
CDR3nt: TGTGCCAGCAGTGGGGATACGAGCGGGGCTGATACGCAGTATTTT

len: 14
abundance: NA
j_gene: TRBJ1-2
d_gene: TRBD1
v_gene: TRBV5-4
CDR3aa: CASSSATGGRGYTF
CDR3nt: TGTGCCAGCAGCTCCGCCACAGGGGGCCGTGGCTACACCTTC

len: 16
abundance: NA
j_gene: TRBJ2-5
d_gene: NA
v_gene: TRBV18
CDR3aa: CASSPKTPGARETQYF
CDR3nt: TGTGCCAGCTCACCAAAAACGCCGGGCGCGCGAGAGACCCAGTACTTC

len: 16
abundance: NA
j_gene: TRBJ2-2
d_gene: NA
v_gene: TRBV5-4
CDR3aa: CASSLGGPSPTGELFF
CDR3nt: TGTGCCAGCAGCCTGGGCGGGCCTAGCCCCACCGGGGAGCTGTTTTTT

len: 13
abundance: NA
j_gene: TRBJ2-7
d_gene: NA
v_gene: TRBV6-5
CDR3aa: CASSRDSPYEQYF
CDR3nt: TGTGCCAGCAGCCGAGACAGTCCCTACGAGCAGTACTTC

len: 15
abundance: NA
j_gene: TRBJ1-5
d_gene: NA
v_gene: TRBV25-1
CDR3aa: CASSEGGGGRQPQHF
CDR3nt: TGTGCCAGCAGTGAAGGCGGGGGGGGACGTCAGCCCCAGCATTTT

len: 18
abundance: NA
j_gene: TRBJ2-3
d_gene: TRBD2
v_gene: TRBV28
CDR3aa: CASSLALAGGWHTDTQYF
CDR3nt: TGTGCCAGCAGTTTGGCGCTAGCGGGAGGATGGCACACAGATACGCAGTATTTT

len: 18
abundance: once
j_gene: TRBJ2-6
d_gene: TRBD1
v_gene: TRBV27
CDR3aa: CASSPRDRGSSGANVLTF
CDR3nt: TGTGCCAGCAGTCCACGGGACAGGGGATCCTCTGGGGCCAACGTCCTGACTTTC

len: 13
abundance: NA
j_gene: TRBJ2-3
d_gene: NA
v_gene: TRBV27
CDR3aa: CASSRSVTDTQYF
CDR3nt: TGTGCCAGCAGTCGGAGTGTCACAGATACGCAGTATTTT

len: 13
abundance: NA
j_gene: TRBJ2-2
d_gene: NA
v_gene: TRBV18
CDR3aa: CASSPRVSGELFF
CDR3nt: TGTGCCAGCTCACCAAGGGTGTCCGGGGAGCTGTTTTTT

len: 11
abundance: NA
j_gene: TRBJ2-1
d_gene: NA
v_gene: TRBV6-1
CDR3aa: CASSEPEEQFF
CDR3nt: TGTGCCAGCAGTGAACCGGAGGAGCAGTTCTTC

len: 16
abundance: few
j_gene: TRBJ2-1
d_gene: NA
v_gene: TRBV13
CDR3aa: CASSSSPEISYNEQFF
CDR3nt: TGTGCCAGCAGCTCCTCCCCAGAGATCTCCTACAATGAGCAGTTCTTC

len: 14
abundance: NA
j_gene: TRBJ2-1
d_gene: NA
v_gene: TRBV5-1
CDR3aa: CASSPNVLQIEQFF
CDR3nt: TGCGCCAGCAGCCCCAACGTTTTACAGATAGAGCAGTTCTTC

len: 15
abundance: NA
j_gene: TRBJ2-1
d_gene: TRBD2
v_gene: TRBV4-1
CDR3aa: CASSQDMGLVSEQFF
CDR3nt: TGCGCCAGCAGCCAAGATATGGGACTAGTTTCTGAGCAGTTCTTC

len: 16
abundance: NA
j_gene: TRBJ2-3
d_gene: TRBD1
v_gene: TRBV9
CDR3aa: CASSARLGQGADTQYF
CDR3nt: TGTGCCAGCAGCGCGAGATTGGGACAGGGGGCAGATACGCAGTATTTT

len: 12
abundance: NA
j_gene: TRBJ1-2
d_gene: NA
v_gene: TRBV21-1
CDR3aa: CASSNYNYGYTF
CDR3nt: TGTGCCAGCAGCAACTACAACTATGGCTACACCTTC

len: 13
abundance: NA
j_gene: TRBJ2-5
d_gene: NA
v_gene: TRBV9
CDR3aa: CASSVMGRETQYF
CDR3nt: TGTGCCAGCAGCGTAATGGGGCGGGAGACCCAGTACTTC